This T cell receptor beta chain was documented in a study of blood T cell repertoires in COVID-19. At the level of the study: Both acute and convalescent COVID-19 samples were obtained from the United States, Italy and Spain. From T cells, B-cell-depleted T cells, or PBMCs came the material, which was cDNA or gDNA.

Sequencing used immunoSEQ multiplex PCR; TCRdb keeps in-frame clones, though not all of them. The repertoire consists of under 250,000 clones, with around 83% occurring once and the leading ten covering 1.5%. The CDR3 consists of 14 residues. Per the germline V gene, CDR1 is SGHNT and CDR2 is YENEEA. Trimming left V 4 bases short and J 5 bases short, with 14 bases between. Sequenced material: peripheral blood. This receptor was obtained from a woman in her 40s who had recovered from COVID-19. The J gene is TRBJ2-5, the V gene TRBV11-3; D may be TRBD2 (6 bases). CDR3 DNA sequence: TGTGCCAGCAGCTCTTCCGGGACTTCGGAGACCCAGTACTTC. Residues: CASSSSGTSETQYF.